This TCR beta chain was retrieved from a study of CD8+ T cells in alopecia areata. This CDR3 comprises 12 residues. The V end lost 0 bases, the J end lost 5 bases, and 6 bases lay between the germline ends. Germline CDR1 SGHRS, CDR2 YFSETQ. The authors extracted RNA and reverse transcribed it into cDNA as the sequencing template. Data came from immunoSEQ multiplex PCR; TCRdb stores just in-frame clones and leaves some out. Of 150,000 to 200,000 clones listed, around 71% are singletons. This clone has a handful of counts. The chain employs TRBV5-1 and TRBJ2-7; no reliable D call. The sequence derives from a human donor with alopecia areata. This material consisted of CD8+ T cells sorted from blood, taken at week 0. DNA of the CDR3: TGCGCCAGCAGCTTGGGAGTTAACGAGCAGTACTTC. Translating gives CASSLGVNEQYF. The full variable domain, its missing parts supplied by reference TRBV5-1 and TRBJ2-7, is KAGVTQTPRYLIKTRGQQVTLSCSPISGHRSVSWYQQTPGQGLQFLFEYFSETQRNKGNFPGRFSGRQFSNSRSEMNVSTLELGDSALYLCASSLGVNEQYFGPGTRLTVT.